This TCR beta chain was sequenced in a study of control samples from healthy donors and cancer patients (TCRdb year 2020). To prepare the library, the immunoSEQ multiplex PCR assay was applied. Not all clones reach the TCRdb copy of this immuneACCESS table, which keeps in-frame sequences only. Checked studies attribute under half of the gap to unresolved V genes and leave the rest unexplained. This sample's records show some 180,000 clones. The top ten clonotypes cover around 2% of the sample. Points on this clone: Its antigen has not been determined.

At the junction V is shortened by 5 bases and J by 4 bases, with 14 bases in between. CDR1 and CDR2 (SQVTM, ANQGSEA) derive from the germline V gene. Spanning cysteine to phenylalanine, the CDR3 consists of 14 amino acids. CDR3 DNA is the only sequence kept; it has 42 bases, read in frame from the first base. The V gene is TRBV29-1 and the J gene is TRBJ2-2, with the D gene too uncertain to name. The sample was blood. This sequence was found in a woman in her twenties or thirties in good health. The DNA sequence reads TGCAGCGTTTACCGTACAGAGAGCACCGGGGAGCTGTTTTTT. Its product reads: CSVYRTESTGELFF.